What follows are 31 T cell receptor beta chains derived from one specimen sequenced in a study of cytotoxic CD8 clonotypes in ibrutinib-treated CLL. The assay was immunoSEQ multiplex PCR, and TCRdb's table has in-frame clones only and misses some. The repertoire holds over 150,000 clones, with more than 75% as singletons. The sample in question was PBMCs, obtained after 12 months of ibrutinib treatment. Receptor source: a human donor with chronic lymphocytic leukemia.

The chain employs TRBV5-1 and TRBJ2-7; 9 nucleotides agree with TRBD1. The CDR3 runs 17 residues. Germline CDR1 SGHRS, CDR2 YFSETQ. The trim removed 2 bases at V and 5 bases at J, leaving 14 bases unmatched. CDR3 region: CASSFITGGVRVDEQYF. Written as DNA, the CDR3 is TGCGCCAGCAGCTTCATTACAGGGGGCGTAAGGGTAGACGAGCAGTACTTC. The variable domain in full, completed from reference TRBV5-1 and TRBJ2-7, reads KAGVTQTPRYLIKTRGQQVTLSCSPISGHRSVSWYQQTPGQGLQFLFEYFSETQRNKGNFPGRFSGRQFSNSRSEMNVSTLELGDSALYLCASSFITGGVRVDEQYFGPGTRLTVT.

The chain has TRBV6-1 and TRBJ2-7; the match to TRBD2 covers 9 bases. V gave up 7 bases and J gave up 3 bases; unmatched junction bases: 10. This CDR3 is 15 amino acids long. CDR1 and CDR2 from the germline V gene are MNHNS and SASEGT. The CDR3 nucleotides read TGTGCCAGCACCGAAAGCGGGAGGCCCATCTACGAGCAGTACTTC. Its protein product is CASTESGRPIYEQYF.

The CDR3 sequence is CATSLVRGTSYEQYF. The CDR3 region has the DNA TGTGCCACCTCACTAGTTAGGGGGACCTCCTACGAGCAGTACTTC. The chain is built from TRBV6-5 and TRBJ2-7; tentative D call: TRBD1 (6 bases). The V gene lost 10 bases and the J gene lost 0 bases, with 19 bases spanning the gap. CDR1 is MNHEY, CDR2 SVGAGI, per germline. The CDR3 consists of 15 residues.

The chain joins TRBV6-1 to TRBJ2-1, with 11 positions matching TRBD2. The CDR3 contains 15 residues. V was pared by 4 bases and J by 10 bases, with 9 bases of the junction left unmatched. Looked up from germline, CDR1 is MNHNS and CDR2 is SASEGT. The CDR3 DNA reads as TGTGCCAGCAGTGCGGGGACTAGCGGTTTGGGAGAGCAGTTCTTC. This codes for CASSAGTSGLGEQFF.

The chain recombines TRBV15 with TRBJ2-5; D possibly matches TRBD1 or TRBD2 (5 bases each). CDR1 and CDR2 from the germline V gene are LNHNV and YYDKDF (reference sequence). This CDR3 comprises 15 residues. The V and J ends lost 0 bases and 2 bases respectively, with 10 bases between them. CDR3: CATSRDLGEQETQYF. CDR3 DNA sequence: TGTGCCACCAGCAGAGATTTAGGGGAGCAAGAGACCCAGTACTTC.

This clone was observed a few times. This rearrangement joins TRBV5-1 to TRBJ1-5; a weak D match, TRBD1 (6 bases). The CDR3 is 15 residues long. The V end lost 2 bases, the J end lost 7 bases, and 16 bases lay between the germline ends. Germline V gives CDR1 SGHRS, CDR2 YFSETQ. CDR3 bases: TGCGCCAGCAGCTTAGATGGGGGGCAAGGACAGCCCCAGCATTTT. Amino acids: CASSLDGGQGQPQHF. The entire variable domain, with the rest obtained from reference TRBV5-1 and TRBJ1-5, is as follows: KAGVTQTPRYLIKTRGQQVTLSCSPISGHRSVSWYQQTPGQGLQFLFEYFSETQRNKGNFPGRFSGRQFSNSRSEMNVSTLELGDSALYLCASSLDGGQGQPQHFGDGTRLSIL.

The CDR3 coding sequence is TGTGCCAGCAGCACAGACAGGGGGCGCGAGCAGTTCTTC. It translates to CASSTDRGREQFF. The rearrangement uses TRBV11-2 and TRBJ2-1, with TRBD1 matching over 10 bases. The CDR3 is made up of 13 amino acids. Germline V CDR1 and CDR2: SGHAT, FQNNGV. V gave up 5 bases and J gave up 10 bases; unmatched junction bases: 5.

V usage is TRBV2 and J usage is TRBJ1-5; TRBD1 agrees at 7 bases. From germline, CDR1 is SNHLY and CDR2 FYNNEI. The junction had 12 bases not matched to a gene; V was cut back by 7 bases and J by 0 bases. CDR3 size: 17 residues. In DNA form, the CDR3 reads TGTGCCAGCACTATGAGTCAGGGGGTAGCTAGCAATCAGCCCCAGCATTTT. Its translation is CASTMSQGVASNQPQHF.

This chain uses TRBV2 with TRBJ1-2; 12 bases fit TRBD1. V shed 4 bases and J 7 bases; nucleotides not matched to a gene: 13. The CDR3 contains 17 residues. In germline, CDR1 is SNHLY, CDR2 FYNNEI. The DNA of the CDR3 is TGTGCCAGCAGTGGGGCCTCCCCGGGACAGGGGGCGATTGGCTACACCTTC. It specifies CASSGASPGQGAIGYTF.

The J gene is TRBJ2-7, the V gene TRBV2; the match to TRBD2 covers 12 bases. CDR1 is SNHLY and CDR2 is FYNNEI in the germline V gene. This CDR3 spans 15 amino acids. After removal of 7 bases from V and 0 bases from J, the junction contained 4 bases not matched to a gene. The CDR3 DNA reads TGTGCCAGCACCCTAGCGGGAGGGCTCTCCTACGAGCAGTACTTC. Its translation: CASTLAGGLSYEQYF.

This chain links TRBV10-3 with TRBJ1-2; 9 nucleotides align to TRBD1. Germline-derived CDR1 and CDR2 are ENHRY and SYGVKD. This CDR3 region has 14 residues. J gave up 7 bases and V 7 bases, and 10 bases lay outside the gene matches. The CDR3 region is CAITGQGSKSGYTF. The CDR3, as DNA: TGTGCCATCACGGGACAGGGCAGTAAGAGTGGCTACACCTTC.

The chain joins TRBV10-3 to TRBJ1-1; possible D gene TRBD1, 6 bases. The CDR3 runs to 13 residues. Trimming took 8 bases from V and 4 from J, leaving 14 bases between them. Germline V gene sequence: CDR1 ENHRY, CDR2 SYGVKD. The CDR3 protein is CAIFTGSGTEAFF. The CDR3 DNA follows: TGTGCCATCTTTACAGGGAGTGGCACTGAAGCTTTCTTT.

The chain has TRBV19 and TRBJ1-2; no definite D call. CDR3 size: 13 residues. V lost 5 bases, J lost 5 bases, and 12 bases lay in between. Germline V CDR1 and CDR2: LNHDA, SQIVND (reference sequence). CDR3 amino acids: CASSPRRGYGYTF. Written as DNA, the CDR3 is TGTGCCAGTAGTCCCCGACGTGGGTATGGCTACACCTTC.

This chain joins TRBV9 and TRBJ2-3, with 11 bases lining up with TRBD2. Germline lookup yields CDR1 SGDLS and CDR2 YYNGEE. V lost 3 bases, J lost 6 bases, and 6 bases stayed unmatched. This CDR3 contains 15 residues. CDR3 residues: CASSGRASGGDTQYF. The CDR3 coding sequence is TGTGCCAGCAGCGGCCGAGCTAGCGGGGGGGATACGCAGTATTTT.

There are a few counts of this clone. J is TRBJ1-6 and V is TRBV30; D possibly corresponds to TRBD1 (6 bases). Trimming removed 5 bases from V and 4 bases from J, with 9 bases in between. Germline V gene lookup returns CDR1 GTSNPN and CDR2 SVGIG (reference sequence). The CDR3 spans 13 residues. The CDR3 bases are TGTGCCTGGGGACAGTCATATAATTCACCCCTCCACTTT. Protein: CAWGQSYNSPLHF.

In its sample, this clone was seen once. This chain uses TRBV6-1 with TRBJ1-2; 7 positions agree with TRBD1. V trimming: 7 bases; J trimming: 0 bases; junction bases outside the gene matches: 5. Per germline, CDR1 MNHNS and CDR2 SASEGT. The CDR3 contains 14 residues. Here the CDR3 DNA reads TGTGCCAGCATTAGGACAGGAGCTAACTATGGCTACACCTTC. Translation gives CASIRTGANYGYTF.

The chain combines TRBV5-1 with TRBJ2-3, with 9 bases aligning to TRBD2. Per the germline V gene, CDR1 is SGHRS and CDR2 is YFSETQ. The CDR3 runs 14 residues. Trimming at V came to 6 bases and at J to 2 bases, leaving 4 bases not matched to a gene. CDR3 DNA: TGCGCCAGCATGGCGGGGGGGCCCACAGATACGCAGTATTTT. Translating gives CASMAGGPTDTQYF. Filled out from reference TRBV5-1 and TRBJ2-3, the complete variable domain reads KAGVTQTPRYLIKTRGQQVTLSCSPISGHRSVSWYQQTPGQGLQFLFEYFSETQRNKGNFPGRFSGRQFSNSRSEMNVSTLELGDSALYLCASMAGGPTDTQYFGPGTRLTVL.

The J gene is TRBJ1-6, the V gene TRBV4-3; 7 positions match TRBD1. The CDR3 runs to 15 residues. Germline trimming cut 1 base from V and 6 bases from J; bases unmatched to any gene: 3. Germline loops: CDR1 LGHNA, CDR2 YSLEER. CDR3 sequence reads: CASSQGQGGNSPLHF. The DNA of the CDR3 is TGCGCCAGCAGCCAAGGACAGGGCGGTAATTCACCCCTCCACTTT.

The chain recombines TRBV7-2 with TRBJ2-6, with D perhaps being TRBD1 or TRBD2 (5 bases each). Germline assignment: CDR1 SGHTA and CDR2 FQGNSA. CDR3 size: 17 residues. V shed 7 bases and J shed 0 bases, with 16 bases lying between them. In DNA, the CDR3 is TGTGCCAGCAACCTGGGGGAAGTCCCCTCTGGGGCCAACGTCCTGACTTTC. The encoded protein is CASNLGEVPSGANVLTF.

V is TRBV18 and J is TRBJ2-2, with D maybe TRBD2 (6 bases). Germline CDR1 KGHSH, CDR2 LQKENI. The V and J ends lost 3 bases and 6 bases respectively, with 11 bases between them. CDR3 length: 14 residues. The CDR3 DNA reads as TGTGCCAGCTCACCGTACGGGGGAGCCGGGGAGCTGTTTTTT. Encoded protein: CASSPYGGAGELFF.

The CDR3 sequence is CSVEEAGWGGTEAFF. CDR3 DNA sequence: TGCAGCGTTGAAGAGGCAGGGTGGGGGGGCACTGAAGCTTTCTTT. The V gene is TRBV29-1, the J gene TRBJ1-1; the D gene is possibly TRBD1 (5 bases). Germline-derived CDR1 and CDR2 are SQVTM and ANQGSEA. The CDR3 runs to 15 residues. The V and J ends lost 0 bases and 4 bases respectively, with 15 bases between them.

This sequence joins TRBV2 and TRBJ2-2; TRBD1 agrees at 10 bases. CDR1 and CDR2 (germline): SNHLY, FYNNEI. Losses at the gene ends were 5 bases for V and 0 bases for J; bases not matched to a gene: 21. This CDR3 spans 22 amino acids. CDR3 protein: CASSLPRPGQGSIFTNTGELFF. In nucleotides, the CDR3 is TGTGCCAGCAGTCTCCCTCGCCCGGGACAGGGGTCCATCTTTACGAACACCGGGGAGCTGTTTTTT.

This clone has a handful of counts. The CDR3: CALRSGTGNSPLHF. The CDR3 region has the DNA TGTGCCCTCAGGTCCGGGACAGGTAACTCACCCCTCCACTTT. The chain links TRBV6-1 to TRBJ1-6, with 8 positions matching TRBD1. J lost 10 bases, V lost 11 bases, and 13 bases had no gene match. CDR3 size: 14 residues. Germline V lookup: CDR1 MNHNS, CDR2 SASEGT.

The gene calls are TRBV2 and TRBJ1-2; the match to TRBD1 covers 8 bases. From germline, CDR1 is SNHLY and CDR2 FYNNEI. There are 15 residues in the CDR3. With 4 bases clipped from V and 4 bases from J, the junction kept 8 bases outside the gene matches. DNA for the CDR3: TGTGCCAGCAGTGGACAGGGGACAGCTTCCTATGGCTACACCTTC. Translated, it gives CASSGQGTASYGYTF.

The chain carries TRBV11-2 and TRBJ2-5, with TRBD1 matching 10 bases. The V segment lost 3 bases and the J segment 2 bases; nucleotides outside the gene matches: 9. This CDR3 is 17 amino acids long. Germline assignment: CDR1 SGHAT and CDR2 FQNNGV. The CDR3 nucleotides are TGTGCCAGCAGCTTTATTTCCCGGGACAGGGGACAAGAGACCCAGTACTTC. This sequence encodes CASSFISRDRGQETQYF. Supplemented by reference TRBV11-2 and TRBJ2-5, the full variable domain reads EAGVAQSPRYKIIEKRQSVAFWCNPISGHATLYWYQQILGQGPKLLIQFQNNGVVDDSQLPKDRFSAERLKGVDSTLKIQPAKLEDSAVYLCASSFISRDRGQETQYFGPGTRLLVL.

This chain joins TRBV4-3 and TRBJ2-7, with TRBD2 as a possible D gene (6 bases). Trimming shortened V by 0 bases and J by 3 bases, and 12 bases separated the two germline ends. CDR3 length: 15 residues. The germline gives CDR1 LGHNA, CDR2 YSLEER. CDR3 coding DNA: TGCGCCAGCAGCCAAGAGTGGGAGGACTTCTACGAGCAGTACTTC. It specifies CASSQEWEDFYEQYF.

The CDR3 here is CASSSLAAAYNEQFF. In DNA form, the CDR3 reads TGTGCCAGCAGTTCGTTAGCGGCCGCCTACAATGAGCAGTTCTTC. V and J are TRBV27 and TRBJ2-1; D may be TRBD2 (6 bases). Trimming stripped 4 bases from V and 2 bases from J, with 12 bases between. CDR3 size: 15 residues. Germline V gene data show CDR1 as MNHEY and CDR2 as SMNVEV (reference sequence).

This chain uses TRBV4-2 with TRBJ1-2; 8 bases are shared with TRBD1. The CDR3 length is 16 residues. Germline CDR1 LGHNA, CDR2 YNFKEQ. Losses at the gene ends were 1 base for V and 4 bases for J; bases not matched to a gene: 8. DNA of the CDR3: TGTGCCAGCAGCCAAGGCAACATCGGACAGGGCTATGGCTACACCTTC. Protein product: CASSQGNIGQGYGYTF.

The V and J genes are TRBV28 and TRBJ1-2; D is perhaps TRBD1 (6 bases). V lost 5 bases and J 4 bases, leaving 17 bases between the germline ends. Germline CDR1 MDHEN, CDR2 SYDVKM. This CDR3 spans 15 amino acids. This CDR3 is CASSAGGRAGYGYTF. For the CDR3, the DNA is TGTGCCAGCAGTGCCGGGGGCAGGGCAGGCTATGGCTACACCTTC.

This clone was picked up one time. The chain links TRBV7-9 to TRBJ2-3; D not resolved. The CDR3 extends over 11 amino acids. Germline V lookup: CDR1 SEHNR, CDR2 FQNEAQ (reference sequence). The ends were cut back, 4 bases at V and 2 bases at J, with 1 base in the middle. CDR3 in amino acids: CASSSTDTQYF. CDR3 bases: TGTGCCAGCAGCTCCACAGATACGCAGTATTTT. Filled out from reference TRBV7-9 and TRBJ2-3, the complete variable domain reads DTGVSQNPRHKITKRGQNVTFRCDPISEHNRLYWYRQTLGQGPEFLTYFQNEAQLEKSRLLSDRFSAERPKGSFSTLEIQRTEQGDSAMYLCASSSTDTQYFGPGTRLTVL.

The rearrangement uses TRBV7-2 and TRBJ1-3, with D maybe TRBD1 (6 bases). The CDR3 runs to 16 residues. Deletions cut 1 base from V and 0 bases from J, with 10 bases between. Germline loops: CDR1 SGHTA, CDR2 FQGNSA. CDR3 in DNA: TGTGCCAGCAGCTTAGGACAGGCCGACTCTGGAAACACCATATATTTT. Protein product: CASSLGQADSGNTIYF.